This passage covers 10 T cell receptor beta chains from one sample sequenced in a study of blood T cell repertoires in COVID-19. Produced via immunoSEQ multiplex PCR; TCRdb's table is partial and in-frame only. The sample lists approximately 180,000 clones; 85% to 90% were seen once. What was sequenced was peripheral blood. The origin of the receptors is a person aged 70 to 85 with COVID-19, enrolled during active disease.

The CDR3 sequence is CASSPLSRLAGGPGLIGQFF. The DNA for the CDR3 is TGTGCCAGCTCACCATTATCAAGACTAGCGGGAGGTCCCGGCTTGATTGGGCAGTTCTTC. The chain combines TRBV18 with TRBJ2-1; 13 bases line up with TRBD2. Germline V CDR1 and CDR2: KGHSH, LQKENI. The CDR3 contains 20 residues. V dropped 2 bases and J dropped 12; count of bases not matched to a gene: 22.

The chain employs TRBV7-2 and TRBJ1-5; 9 positions match TRBD1. Per germline, CDR1 SGHTA and CDR2 FQGNSA. CDR3 length: 15 amino acids. Losses at the gene ends were 2 bases for V and 4 bases for J; bases not matched to a gene: 3. CDR3 in amino acids: CASSLYGTGNQPQHF. In nucleotides, the CDR3 is TGTGCCAGCAGCTTATACGGGACAGGGAATCAGCCCCAGCATTTT.

The chain combines TRBV5-6 with TRBJ2-7; the match to TRBD1 covers 7 bases. CDR1 is SGHDT, CDR2 YYEEEE, per germline. There are 16 residues in the CDR3. V shed 0 bases and J 7 bases; nucleotides not matched to a gene: 13. Here the CDR3 DNA reads TGTGCCAGCAGCTTGGTTTTGACAGGGATATCTAAAGAGCAGTACTTC. Translated: CASSLVLTGISKEQYF.

This clone was observed a handful of times. The chain couples TRBV30 to TRBJ1-6, with D possibly being TRBD1 (6 bases). Germline V CDR1 and CDR2: GTSNPN, SVGIG (reference sequence). The CDR3 sequence is 18 residues long. V gave up 0 bases and J gave up 6 bases, with 21 bases separating them. The CDR3 spells CAWSVPGDWAAVNSPLHF. The CDR3 DNA is TGTGCCTGGAGTGTCCCAGGGGATTGGGCCGCTGTTAATTCACCCCTCCACTTT.

V gene TRBV13 combines with J gene TRBJ2-7, with D possibly TRBD1 on 6 matching bases. Germline CDR1 PRHDT, CDR2 FYEKMQ (reference sequence). The CDR3 totals 13 residues. V was pared by 2 bases and J by 1 base, with 6 bases between. The CDR3: CASSLRGSYEQYF. In DNA, the CDR3 is TGTGCCAGCAGCTTAAGGGGGTCCTACGAGCAGTACTTC.

This rearrangement joins TRBV14 to TRBJ1-1; the D is unclear. The ends were cut back, 0 bases at V and 1 base at J, with 9 bases in the middle. The CDR3 has 15 residues. Germline loops: CDR1 SGHDN, CDR2 FVKESK. The CDR3 nucleotides read TGTGCCAGCAGCCAAGATTGGTCAGGGAACACTGAAGCTTTCTTT. Its protein is CASSQDWSGNTEAFF.

V usage is TRBV6-5 and J usage is TRBJ1-6, with D maybe TRBD1 (5 bases). The CDR3 contains 13 residues. The germline V gene has CDR1 MNHEY and CDR2 SVGAGI. Trimming shortened V by 7 bases and J by 9 bases, and 13 bases separated the two germline ends. The CDR3 spells CASTHRGGSPLHF. As DNA, the CDR3 is TGTGCCAGCACGCATAGGGGCGGTTCACCCCTCCACTTT.

The chain joins TRBV29-1 to TRBJ2-3; 10 bases are a match to TRBD2. This CDR3 contains 15 residues. Germline CDR1 SQVTM, CDR2 ANQGSEA. V shed 4 bases, J shed 3 bases, and the junction held 7 bases outside the gene matches. DNA of the CDR3: TGCAGCGTTGCCGGAGCGGGGGGGCTTACAGATACGCAGTATTTT. Translating it yields CSVAGAGGLTDTQYF.

The J gene is TRBJ2-3, the V gene TRBV6-2 or TRBV6-3; D gene uncertain. This CDR3 has 14 residues. CDR1 is MNHEY, CDR2 SVGEGT, per germline. V lost 6 bases and J lost 5, with 15 bases in between. In DNA form, the CDR3 reads TGTGCCAGCAGCGAAGTTGGAGTTTTAGATACGCAGTATTTT. Translating it yields CASSEVGVLDTQYF.

This clone was detected once. This chain joins TRBV5-5 and TRBJ2-2, with TRBD2 matching 8 bases. The length of the CDR3 is 17 residues. Per the germline V gene, CDR1 is SGHKS and CDR2 is YYEKEE (reference sequence). Trimming removed 3 bases from V and 2 bases from J; junction bases left unmatched: 9. CDR3 sequence reads: CASSSLVGGANTGELFF. In nucleotides, the CDR3 is TGTGCCAGCAGCTCCCTGGTCGGGGGGGCCAACACCGGGGAGCTGTTTTTT. The whole variable domain, filled in from reference TRBV5-5 and TRBJ2-2, reads DAGVTQSPTHLIKTRGQQVTLRCSPISGHKSVSWYQQVLGQGPQFIFQYYEKEERGRGNFPDRFSARQFPNYSSELNVNALLLGDSALYLCASSSLVGGANTGELFFGEGSRLTVL.